The T cell receptor beta chain under discussion was sequenced for a study of early T cells in non-severe SARS-CoV-2 infection. Notes on the study in general: VDJdb matches were skewed toward anti-spike CD8 T cell responses.

This CDR3 is built from 14 residues. V gave up 3 bases and J gave up 2 bases, with 8 bases separating them. Per the germline V gene, CDR1 is LNHDA and CDR2 is SQIVND (reference sequence). TCRdb re-called the 5' RACE reads through MiXCR, storing one row per CDR3 protein. Seen here are approximately 46,000 distinct CDR3 sequences, less than 30% observed once, and the top ten hold 4.6%. This clonotype was observed a handful of times. The antigen remains unidentified. J is TRBJ1-5 and V is TRBV19; no clear D gene. The sequence came from an adult who was a healthcare worker with PCR-confirmed SARS-CoV-2 infection or an uninfected control (not recorded which). Material: whole blood, obtained at baseline. This CDR3 is CASSIEIGNQPQHF. In DNA form, the CDR3 reads TGTGCCAGTAGTATTGAAATAGGCAATCAGCCCCAGCATTTT.